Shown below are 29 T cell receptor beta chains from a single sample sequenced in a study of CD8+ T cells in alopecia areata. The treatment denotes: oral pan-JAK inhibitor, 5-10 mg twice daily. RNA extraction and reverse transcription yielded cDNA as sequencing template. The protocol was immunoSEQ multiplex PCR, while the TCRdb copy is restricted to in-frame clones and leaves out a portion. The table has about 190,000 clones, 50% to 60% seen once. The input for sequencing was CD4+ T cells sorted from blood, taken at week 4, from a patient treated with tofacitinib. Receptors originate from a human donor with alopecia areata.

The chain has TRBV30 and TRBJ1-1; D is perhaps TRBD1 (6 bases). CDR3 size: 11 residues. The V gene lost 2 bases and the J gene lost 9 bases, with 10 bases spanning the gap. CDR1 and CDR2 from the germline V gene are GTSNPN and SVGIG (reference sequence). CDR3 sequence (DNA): TGTGCCTGGAGTCGCAGGGGTAAAGCTTTCTTT. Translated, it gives CAWSRRGKAFF.

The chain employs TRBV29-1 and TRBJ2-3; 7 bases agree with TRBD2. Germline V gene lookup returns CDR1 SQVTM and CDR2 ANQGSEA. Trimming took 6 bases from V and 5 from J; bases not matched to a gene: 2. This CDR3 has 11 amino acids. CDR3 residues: CSVGEGDTQYF. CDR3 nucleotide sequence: TGCAGCGTGGGGGAGGGAGATACGCAGTATTTT.

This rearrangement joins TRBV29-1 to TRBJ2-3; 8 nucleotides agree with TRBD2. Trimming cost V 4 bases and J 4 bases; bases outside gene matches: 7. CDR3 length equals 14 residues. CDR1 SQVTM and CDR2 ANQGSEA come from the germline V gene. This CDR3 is CSVGGSGIADTQYF. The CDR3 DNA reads TGCAGCGTTGGGGGTAGCGGGATCGCAGATACGCAGTATTTT.

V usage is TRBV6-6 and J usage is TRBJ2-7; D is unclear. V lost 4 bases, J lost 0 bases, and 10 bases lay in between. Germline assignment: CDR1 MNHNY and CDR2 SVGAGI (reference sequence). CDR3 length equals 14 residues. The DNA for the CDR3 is TGTGCCAGCAGTTCGGTGGCAACCTCCTACGAGCAGTACTTC. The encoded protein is CASSSVATSYEQYF.

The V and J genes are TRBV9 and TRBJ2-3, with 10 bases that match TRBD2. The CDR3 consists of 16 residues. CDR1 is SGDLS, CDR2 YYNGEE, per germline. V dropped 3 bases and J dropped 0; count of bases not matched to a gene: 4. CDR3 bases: TGTGCCAGCAGCGGAATACTAGCGGGGAGCACAGATACGCAGTATTTT. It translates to CASSGILAGSTDTQYF.

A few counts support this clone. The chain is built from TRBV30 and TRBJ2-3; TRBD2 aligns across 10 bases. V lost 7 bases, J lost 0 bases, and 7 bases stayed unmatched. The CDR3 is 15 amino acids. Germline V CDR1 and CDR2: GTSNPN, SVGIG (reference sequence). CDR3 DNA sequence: TGTGCCTTAGCGGGAGGACGTTCTAGCACAGATACGCAGTATTTT. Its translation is CALAGGRSSTDTQYF.

The CDR3 nucleotides read TGCGCCAGCAGCTTTGACAGCACCTACGAGCAGTACTTC. It encodes CASSFDSTYEQYF. The chain links TRBV5-1 to TRBJ2-7; TRBD1 might be the D (5 bases). The CDR3 runs 13 residues. The V and J ends lost 2 bases and 2 bases respectively, with 8 bases between them. The V gene's germline CDR1 is SGHRS and CDR2 YFSETQ.

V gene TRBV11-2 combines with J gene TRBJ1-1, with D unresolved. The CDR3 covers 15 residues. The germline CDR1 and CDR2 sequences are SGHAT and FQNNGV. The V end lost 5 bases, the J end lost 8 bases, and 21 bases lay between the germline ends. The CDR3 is CASSLTGPQGTEAFF. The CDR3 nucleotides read TGTGCCAGCAGCCTAACCGGGCCTCAAGGAACCGAAGCTTTCTTT.

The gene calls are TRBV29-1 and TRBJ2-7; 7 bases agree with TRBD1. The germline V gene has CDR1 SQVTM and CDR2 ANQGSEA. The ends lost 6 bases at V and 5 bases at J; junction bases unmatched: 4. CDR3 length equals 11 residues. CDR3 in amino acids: CSVAGTDEQYF. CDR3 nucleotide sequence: TGCAGCGTAGCCGGGACAGACGAGCAGTACTTC.

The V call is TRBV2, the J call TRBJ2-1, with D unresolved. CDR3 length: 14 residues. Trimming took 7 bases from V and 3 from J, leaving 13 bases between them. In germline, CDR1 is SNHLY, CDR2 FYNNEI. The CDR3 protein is CASILRRYYNEQFF. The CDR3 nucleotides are TGTGCCAGCATTCTCCGGCGGTACTACAATGAGCAGTTCTTC.

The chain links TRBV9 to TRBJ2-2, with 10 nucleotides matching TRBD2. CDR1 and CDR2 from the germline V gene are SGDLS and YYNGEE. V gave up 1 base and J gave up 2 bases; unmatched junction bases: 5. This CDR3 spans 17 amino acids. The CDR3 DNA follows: TGTGCCAGCAGCGTACAACAACTAGCGGGAAACACCGGGGAGCTGTTTTTT. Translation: CASSVQQLAGNTGELFF.

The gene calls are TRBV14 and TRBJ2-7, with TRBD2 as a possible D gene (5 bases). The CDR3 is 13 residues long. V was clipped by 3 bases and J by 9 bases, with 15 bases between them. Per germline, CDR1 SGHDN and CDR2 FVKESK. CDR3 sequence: CASSHPDSLRQYF. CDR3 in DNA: TGTGCCAGCAGCCACCCGGACTCGCTCCGGCAGTACTTC.

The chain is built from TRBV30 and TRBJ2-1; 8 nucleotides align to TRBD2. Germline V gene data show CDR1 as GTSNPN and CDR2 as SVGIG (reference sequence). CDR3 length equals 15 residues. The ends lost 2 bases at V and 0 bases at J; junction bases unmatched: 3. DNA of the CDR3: TGTGCCTGGAGTTGGAGCGGGAGCTCCTACAATGAGCAGTTCTTC. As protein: CAWSWSGSSYNEQFF.

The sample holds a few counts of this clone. The CDR3 protein is CSSEAGRRETQYF. The DNA of the CDR3 is TGCAGCAGCGAAGCGGGGAGGAGAGAGACCCAGTACTTC. The chain uses TRBV29-1 and TRBJ2-5; 7 bases are shared with TRBD2. The germline V gene encodes CDR1 SQVTM and CDR2 ANQGSEA. V was pared by 8 bases and J by 4 bases, with 10 bases of the junction left unmatched. There are 13 residues in the CDR3.

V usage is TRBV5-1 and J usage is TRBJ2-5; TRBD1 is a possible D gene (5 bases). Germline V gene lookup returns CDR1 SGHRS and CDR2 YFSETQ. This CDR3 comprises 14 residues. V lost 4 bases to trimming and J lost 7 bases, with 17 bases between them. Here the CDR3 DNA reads TGCGCCAGCAGCGTCGCGACTGGGGCTGGGACCCAGTACTTC. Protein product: CASSVATGAGTQYF.

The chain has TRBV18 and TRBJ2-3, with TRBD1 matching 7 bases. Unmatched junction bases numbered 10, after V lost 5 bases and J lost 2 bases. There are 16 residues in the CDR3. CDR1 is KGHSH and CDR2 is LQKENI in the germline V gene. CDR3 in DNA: TGTGCCAGCTCAGCCATGGGACAGCAAAACACAGATACGCAGTATTTT. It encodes CASSAMGQQNTDTQYF. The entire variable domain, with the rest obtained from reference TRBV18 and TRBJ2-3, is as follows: NAGVMQNPRHLVRRRGQEARLRCSPMKGHSHVYWYRQLPEEGLKFMVYLQKENIIDESGMPKERFSAEFPKEGPSILRIQQVVRGDSAAYFCASSAMGQQNTDTQYFGPGTRLTVL.

Here the CDR3 DNA reads TGTGCCAGCAGTGGACAGTGGACACTAGCCAAAAACATTCAGTACTTC. It encodes CASSGQWTLAKNIQYF. This rearrangement joins TRBV2 to TRBJ2-4, with D perhaps matching TRBD1 (5 bases). Germline V lookup: CDR1 SNHLY, CDR2 FYNNEI. Between the trimmed V and J ends, which lost 4 bases and 0 bases, there was a span of 13 bases. The CDR3 covers 16 residues.

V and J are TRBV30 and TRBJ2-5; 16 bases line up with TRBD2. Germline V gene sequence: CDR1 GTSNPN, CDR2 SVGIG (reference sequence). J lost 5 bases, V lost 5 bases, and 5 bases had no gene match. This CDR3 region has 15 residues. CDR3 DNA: TGTGCCTGGGGGACTAGCGGGAGGGCCGAGGAGACCCAGTACTTC. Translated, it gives CAWGTSGRAEETQYF.

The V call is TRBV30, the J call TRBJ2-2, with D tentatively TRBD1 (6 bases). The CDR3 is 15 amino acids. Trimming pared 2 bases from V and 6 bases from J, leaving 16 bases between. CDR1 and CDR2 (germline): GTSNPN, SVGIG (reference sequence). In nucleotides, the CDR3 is TGTGCCTGGAGTTTGACCCAGGGGATGGCCGGGGAGCTGTTTTTT. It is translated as CAWSLTQGMAGELFF.

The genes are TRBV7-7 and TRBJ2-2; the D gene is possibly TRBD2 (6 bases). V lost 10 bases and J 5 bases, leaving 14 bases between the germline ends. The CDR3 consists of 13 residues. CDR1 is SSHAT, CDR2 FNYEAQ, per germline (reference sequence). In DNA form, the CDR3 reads TGTGCCATCGCAGGGAGGTCAACCGGGGAGCTGTTTTTT. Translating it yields CAIAGRSTGELFF.

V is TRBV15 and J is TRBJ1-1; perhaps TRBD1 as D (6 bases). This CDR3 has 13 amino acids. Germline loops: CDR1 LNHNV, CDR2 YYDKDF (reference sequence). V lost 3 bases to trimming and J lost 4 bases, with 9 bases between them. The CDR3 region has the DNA TGTGCCACCAGCAGGCAGGGGAGCACTGAAGCTTTCTTT. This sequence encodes CATSRQGSTEAFF. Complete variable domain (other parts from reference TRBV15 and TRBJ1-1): DAMVIQNPRYQVTQFGKPVTLSCSQTLNHNVMYWYQQKSSQAPKLLFHYYDKDFNNEADTPDNFQSRRPNTSFCFLDIRSPGLGDTAMYLCATSRQGSTEAFFGQGTRLTVV.

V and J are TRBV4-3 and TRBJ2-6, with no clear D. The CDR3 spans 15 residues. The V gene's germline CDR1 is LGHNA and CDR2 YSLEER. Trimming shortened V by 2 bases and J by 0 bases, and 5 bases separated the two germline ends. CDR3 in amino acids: CASSQSPSGANVLTF. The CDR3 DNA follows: TGCGCCAGCAGCCAATCCCCCTCTGGGGCCAACGTCCTGACTTTC.

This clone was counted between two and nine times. The CDR3 spells CASRYTGTFYGYTF. CDR3 nucleotides: TGTGCCAGCAGGTACACAGGAACGTTCTATGGCTACACCTTC. V gene TRBV6-5 combines with J gene TRBJ1-2; a possible D gene is TRBD1 (5 bases). CDR3 length: 14 residues. CDR1 MNHEY and CDR2 SVGAGI come from the germline V gene. V was shortened by 6 bases and J by 4 bases, with 15 bases between the two germline ends.

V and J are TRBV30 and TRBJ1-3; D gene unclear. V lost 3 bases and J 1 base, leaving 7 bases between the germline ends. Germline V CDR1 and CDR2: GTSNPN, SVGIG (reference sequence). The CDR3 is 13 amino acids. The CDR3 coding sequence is TGTGCCTGGAGGACGGGTTCTGGAAACACCATATATTTT. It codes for CAWRTGSGNTIYF. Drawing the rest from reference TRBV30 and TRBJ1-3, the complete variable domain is SQTIHQWPATLVQPVGSPLSLECTVEGTSNPNLYWYRQAAGRGLQLLFYSVGIGQISSEVPQNLSASRPQDRQFILSSKKLLLSDSGFYLCAWRTGSGNTIYFGEGSWLTVV.

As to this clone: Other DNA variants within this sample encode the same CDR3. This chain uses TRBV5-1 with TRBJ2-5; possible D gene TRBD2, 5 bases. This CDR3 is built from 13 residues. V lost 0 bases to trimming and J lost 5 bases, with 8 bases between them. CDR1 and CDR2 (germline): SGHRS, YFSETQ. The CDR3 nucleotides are TGCGCCAGCAGCTTGGGCAGAGGGGAGACCCAGTACTTC. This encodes CASSLGRGETQYF.

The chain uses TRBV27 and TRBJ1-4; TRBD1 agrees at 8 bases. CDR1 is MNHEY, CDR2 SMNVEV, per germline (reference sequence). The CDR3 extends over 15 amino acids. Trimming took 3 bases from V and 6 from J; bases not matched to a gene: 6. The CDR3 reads CASSFTGQAHEKLFF. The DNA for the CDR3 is TGTGCCAGCAGTTTCACGGGACAGGCCCATGAAAAACTGTTTTTT.

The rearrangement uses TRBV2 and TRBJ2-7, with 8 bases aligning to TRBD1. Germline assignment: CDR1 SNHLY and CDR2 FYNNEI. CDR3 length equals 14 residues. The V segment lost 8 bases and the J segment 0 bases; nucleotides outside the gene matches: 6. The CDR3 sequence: CASRRDRHSYEQYF. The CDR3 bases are TGTGCCAGCCGTAGGGACAGGCACTCCTACGAGCAGTACTTC.

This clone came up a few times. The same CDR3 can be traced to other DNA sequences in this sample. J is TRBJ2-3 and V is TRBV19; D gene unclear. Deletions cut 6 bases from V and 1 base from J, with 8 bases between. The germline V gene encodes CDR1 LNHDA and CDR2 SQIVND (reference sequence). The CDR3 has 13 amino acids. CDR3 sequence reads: CASRDRGTDTQYF. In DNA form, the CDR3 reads TGTGCCAGTAGAGATCGGGGCACAGATACGCAGTATTTT. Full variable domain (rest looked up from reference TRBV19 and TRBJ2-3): DGGITQSPKYLFRKEGQNVTLSCEQNLNHDAMYWYRQDPGQGLRLIYYSQIVNDFQKGDIAEGYSVSREKKESFPLTVTSAQKNPTAFYLCASRDRGTDTQYFGPGTRLTVL.

The CDR3 sequence is CASSFGQAGTDTQYF. CDR3 coding DNA: TGTGCCAGCAGCTTCGGACAGGCAGGCACAGATACGCAGTATTTT. The chain has TRBV7-6 and TRBJ2-3, with 7 nucleotides matching TRBD1. The germline gives CDR1 SGHVS, CDR2 FNYEAQ. J lost 1 base, V lost 3 bases, and 4 bases had no gene match. This CDR3 spans 15 amino acids.